The T cell receptor (beta chain) under discussion was sequenced for a study of control samples from healthy donors and cancer patients. Produced via immunoSEQ multiplex PCR; TCRdb's table is partial and in-frame only. The sample lists about 49,000 clones; around 85% were seen once. The CDR3 has 15 amino acids. In germline, CDR1 is SGHTA, CDR2 FQGNSA. Deletions cut 1 base from V and 6 bases from J, with 12 bases between. This clonotype was sampled from a woman aged 45-65 years with lung cancer. The sequenced sample was PBMCs. The J gene is TRBJ2-2, the V gene TRBV7-2; D not certain. Written as DNA, the CDR3 is TGTGCCAGCAGCTTAGAGGTAGAATCGGCCGGGGAGCTGTTTTTT. This translates into CASSLEVESAGELFF.